Below are 14 T cell receptor beta chains sequenced from a single sample in a study of blood T cell repertoires in COVID-19. Using immunoSEQ multiplex PCR, the repertoire was profiled, and TCRdb retains in-frame clones only, with some absent. The table includes roughly 200,000 clones, roughly four fifths detected once. Sequences were obtained from peripheral blood. Receptors were obtained from a woman between 40 and 50 years old with COVID-19, enrolled during active disease.

This clone was seen only once. The V and J genes are TRBV6-5 and TRBJ2-5; TRBD1 matches 9 bases. The CDR3 has 15 amino acids. V trimming: 7 bases; J trimming: 5 bases; junction bases outside the gene matches: 11. CDR1 MNHEY and CDR2 SVGAGI come from the germline V gene. The CDR3 sequence is CASTAQGQGRETQYF. Here the CDR3 DNA reads TGTGCCAGCACCGCCCAAGGACAGGGGAGGGAGACCCAGTACTTC.

V and J are TRBV6-5 and TRBJ1-1, with D possibly matching TRBD1 (6 bases). The CDR3 spans 13 residues. V lost 5 bases and J 7 bases, leaving 14 bases between the germline ends. Germline V lookup: CDR1 MNHEY, CDR2 SVGAGI. CDR3 in amino acids: CASSPFFRGEAFF. CDR3 DNA: TGTGCCAGCAGTCCCTTTTTCAGGGGTGAAGCTTTCTTT.

The rearrangement links TRBV9 to TRBJ2-2; D not certain. Germline V CDR1 and CDR2: SGDLS, YYNGEE. V lost 0 bases and J 6 bases, leaving 9 bases between the germline ends. The CDR3 totals 14 residues. The CDR3 is CASSVGLIAGELFF. The CDR3 nucleotides read TGTGCCAGCAGCGTAGGTTTAATTGCCGGGGAGCTGTTTTTT.

A few counts support this clone. The rearrangement uses TRBV9 and TRBJ1-3; perhaps TRBD1 as D (5 bases). V was shortened by 7 bases and J by 2 bases, with 19 bases between the two germline ends. Germline CDR1 and CDR2: SGDLS and YYNGEE. The CDR3 totals 16 residues. The CDR3 loop is CASGSTSPGPGNTIYF. The CDR3 DNA follows: TGTGCCAGCGGTTCGACAAGCCCAGGGCCTGGAAACACCATATATTTT.

V and J are TRBV5-1 and TRBJ2-3, with a possible D match to TRBD1 (5 bases). Germline CDR1 is SGHRS and CDR2 is YFSETQ. V was shortened by 3 bases and J by 6 bases, with 8 bases between the two germline ends. The CDR3 totals 12 residues. CDR3 in DNA: TGCGCCAGCAGCTCTAGGGGCGATACGCAGTATTTT. As protein: CASSSRGDTQYF. The full variable domain, its missing parts supplied by reference TRBV5-1 and TRBJ2-3, is KAGVTQTPRYLIKTRGQQVTLSCSPISGHRSVSWYQQTPGQGLQFLFEYFSETQRNKGNFPGRFSGRQFSNSRSEMNVSTLELGDSALYLCASSSRGDTQYFGPGTRLTVL.

The genes are TRBV2 and TRBJ1-1; TRBD1 might be the D (6 bases). The V and J ends lost 4 bases and 10 bases respectively, with 22 bases between them. CDR3 length equals 15 residues. Germline CDR1 SNHLY, CDR2 FYNNEI. The DNA for the CDR3 is TGTGCCAGCAGTGCTACCGGGACACCTAACCGAGGAGCTTTCTTT. Translation: CASSATGTPNRGAFF.

CDR3 protein: CASRKTAGGELFF. CDR3 nucleotides: TGTGCCAGCAGGAAAACAGCCGGCGGGGAGCTGTTTTTT. The J gene is TRBJ2-2, the V gene TRBV11-3, with D hard to call. CDR3 size: 13 residues. CDR1 SGHNT and CDR2 YENEEA come from the germline V gene. V gave up 6 bases and J gave up 7 bases, with 12 bases separating them.

This clone was seen repeatedly, ten times or more. The J gene is TRBJ1-2, the V gene TRBV30; maybe TRBD1 (6 bases). V was pared by 5 bases and J by 4 bases, with 14 bases between. Germline lookup yields CDR1 GTSNPN and CDR2 SVGIG (reference sequence). CDR3 length: 13 residues. The CDR3 DNA reads TGTGCCTGGGGCACAGGGATATCCTATGGCTACACCTTC. Protein sequence: CAWGTGISYGYTF.

This clone was detected only a few times. V and J are TRBV15 and TRBJ1-2, with D perhaps TRBD1 (6 bases). The CDR3 is 15 amino acids. Trimming left V 0 bases short and J 8 bases short, with 16 bases between. CDR1 and CDR2 (germline): LNHNV, YYDKDF (reference sequence). CDR3 region: CATSRDYQAGEGYTF. The CDR3 bases are TGTGCCACCAGCAGAGACTATCAGGCAGGGGAGGGCTACACCTTC.

This clone was counted only a few times. The chain links TRBV18 to TRBJ2-1; 7 bases map to TRBD1. Germline CDR1 reads KGHSH; CDR2 reads LQKENI. The CDR3 contains 13 residues. The trim removed 5 bases at V and 7 bases at J, leaving 5 bases unmatched. The CDR3 sequence is CASSIDRVNEQFF. CDR3 nucleotides: TGTGCCAGCTCAATTGACAGGGTAAATGAGCAGTTCTTC.

This clone was counted at least ten times. V is TRBV7-8 and J is TRBJ2-3; 11 bases map to TRBD2. Trimming cost V 5 bases and J 6 bases; bases outside gene matches: 7. Germline V lookup: CDR1 SGHVS, CDR2 FQNEAQ. The CDR3 spans 15 residues. CDR3 sequence: CASSLLAGVGDTQYF. In nucleotides, the CDR3 is TGTGCCAGCAGCCTACTAGCGGGGGTCGGCGATACGCAGTATTTT.

This chain connects TRBV29-1 to TRBJ1-2; 11 bases are a match to TRBD1. The CDR3 has 13 amino acids. Germline V CDR1 and CDR2: SQVTM, ANQGSEA. Trimming took 6 bases from V and 5 from J; bases not matched to a gene: 5. This CDR3 reads CSVGQGAGYGYTF. CDR3 bases: TGCAGCGTAGGACAGGGGGCTGGGTATGGCTACACCTTC.

This chain joins TRBV2 and TRBJ1-1; 12 bases are a match to TRBD1. The germline CDR1 and CDR2 sequences are SNHLY and FYNNEI. The CDR3 contains 14 residues. V was pared by 7 bases and J by 5 bases, with 5 bases of the junction left unmatched. For the CDR3, the DNA is TGTGCCAGCAAACTGGGACAGGGGGCGACTGAAGCTTTCTTT. As protein: CASKLGQGATEAFF.

This chain uses TRBV5-1 with TRBJ2-1; maybe TRBD1 (5 bases). Trimming left V 0 bases short and J 2 bases short, with 9 bases between. The length of the CDR3 is 15 residues. Germline CDR1 SGHRS, CDR2 YFSETQ. The CDR3, as DNA: TGCGCCAGCAGCTTGGCCAGGGTCACCTACAATGAGCAGTTCTTC. Translated, it gives CASSLARVTYNEQFF. The full variable domain, rest sourced from reference TRBV5-1 and TRBJ2-1, is KAGVTQTPRYLIKTRGQQVTLSCSPISGHRSVSWYQQTPGQGLQFLFEYFSETQRNKGNFPGRFSGRQFSNSRSEMNVSTLELGDSALYLCASSLARVTYNEQFFGPGTRLTVL.